The clone carrying this T cell receptor (beta chain) was seen a single time. The antigen remains undetermined. Primers: 60 Vbeta forward and 13 Jbeta reverse. TCRdb's copy holds only in-frame clones and misses some; the assay was immunoSEQ multiplex PCR. The table lists tens of thousands of clones, around three quarters of them singletons. These data are taken from a study of cytomegalovirus exposure and HLA in healthy donors. Findings and limits, study-wide: Association of a missense DCLRE1C variant with TCR beta V- and J-gene trimming was reported in a later analysis. HLA alleles were associated with 15,000 to 20,000 TCR beta sequences in a later analysis at 0.05 false discovery rate.

CDR1 is LNHNV, CDR2 YYDKDF, per germline (reference sequence). The CDR3 totals 20 residues. Trimming stripped 3 bases from V and 5 bases from J, with 30 bases between. Input material: PBMCs. This receptor was taken from a woman in her forties in good health and CMV-seropositive. The V call is TRBV15, the J call TRBJ2-3; D possibly matches TRBD1 or TRBD2 (9 bases each). CDR3 sequence: CATSSRQGGFAGGPGDTQYF. The CDR3 DNA follows: TGTGCCACCAGCAGCAGACAGGGGGGATTCGCGGGAGGGCCGGGAGATACGCAGTATTTT.